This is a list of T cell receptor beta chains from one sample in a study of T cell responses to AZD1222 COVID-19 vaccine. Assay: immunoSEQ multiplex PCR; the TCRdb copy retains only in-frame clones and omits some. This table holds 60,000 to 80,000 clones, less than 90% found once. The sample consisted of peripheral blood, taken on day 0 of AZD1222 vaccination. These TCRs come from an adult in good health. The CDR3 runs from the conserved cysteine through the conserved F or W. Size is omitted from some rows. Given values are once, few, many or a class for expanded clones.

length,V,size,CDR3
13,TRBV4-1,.,CASSLGTAGEQYF
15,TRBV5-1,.,CASSLITGGSYEQYF
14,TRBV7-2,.,CASSSLTGYSEQYF
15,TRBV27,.,CASREQGVPNSPLHF
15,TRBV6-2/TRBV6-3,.,CASSYPQGTRHEQYF
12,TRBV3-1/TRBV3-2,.,CASSQERGKQFF
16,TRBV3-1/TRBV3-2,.,CASSRSGTGANQPQHF
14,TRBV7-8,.,CASSLGHLNTEAFF
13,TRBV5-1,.,CASSLGPSYGYTF
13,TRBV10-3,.,CAIRQGPMDGYTF
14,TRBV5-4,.,CASSLWGMNTEAFF
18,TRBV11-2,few,CASSLDRASGGLTDTQYF
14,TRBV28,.,CASVGQSRTYEQYF
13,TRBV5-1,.,CASSLHENQPQHF
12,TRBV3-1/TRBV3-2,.,CASENSGNTIYF
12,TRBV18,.,CASSPDGYEQYF
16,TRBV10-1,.,CASSSFEVNRHYGYTF
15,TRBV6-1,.,CASSEEGGANYGYTF
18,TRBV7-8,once,CASSLPPRGGVSGNTIYF
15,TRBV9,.,CASSYTGAKNTEAFF
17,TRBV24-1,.,CATSEQDRGPTNEKLFF
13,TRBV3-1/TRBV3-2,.,CASRGGTAYEQYF
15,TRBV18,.,CASSPLVLEDTEAFF
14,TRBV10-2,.,CASSESSDIYGYTF
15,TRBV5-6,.,CASSLVAGGSSPLHF
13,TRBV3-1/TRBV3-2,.,CASSQGSIAEAFF
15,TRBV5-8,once,CASSLGSGGMETQYF
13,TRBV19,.,CASTIGGWGGYTF
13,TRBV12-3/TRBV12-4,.,CASSLGGGISYTF
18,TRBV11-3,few,CASSSDRVGRIGQETQYF
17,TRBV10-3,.,CAISESGRGPSYNEQFF